One sample yielded the 27 T cell receptor beta chains listed below, sequenced in a study of blood T cell repertoires in COVID-19. Method: immunoSEQ multiplex PCR; TCRdb's copy keeps in-frame clones and lacks some. The sample contains some 320,000 clones, around 84% of which appear only once. Sequencing was performed on PBMCs or T cells enriched from blood (not recorded which). All receptors derive from a woman aged 25 to 39 who had been exposed to COVID-19.

The CDR3 nucleotides read TGTGCCACCAGCAGACTAGCGGGGGGTACAGATACGCAGTATTTT. Its translation is CATSRLAGGTDTQYF. The chain is built from TRBV15 and TRBJ2-3; 11 bases match TRBD2. The germline CDR1 and CDR2 sequences are LNHNV and YYDKDF (reference sequence). J was trimmed by 3 bases and V by 2 bases; bases with no gene match: 1. CDR3 size: 15 residues. The full variable domain, with the rest looked up from reference TRBV15 and TRBJ2-3, is DAMVIQNPRYQVTQFGKPVTLSCSQTLNHNVMYWYQQKSSQAPKLLFHYYDKDFNNEADTPDNFQSRRPNTSFCFLDIRSPGLGDTAMYLCATSRLAGGTDTQYFGPGTRLTVL.

The V call is TRBV2, the J call TRBJ1-2; a weak D match, TRBD1 (6 bases). The CDR3 is 14 amino acids. Trimming shortened V by 6 bases and J by 1 base, and 12 bases separated the two germline ends. Germline V gene data show CDR1 as SNHLY and CDR2 as FYNNEI. The CDR3 reads CASRIQGRNYGYTF. The CDR3, as DNA: TGTGCCAGCAGGATTCAGGGGCGTAACTATGGCTACACCTTC.

The DNA for the CDR3 is TGTGCCAGCAGCCCCCAGACAGGGGCCTTTTACGAGCAGTACTTC. Amino acid sequence: CASSPQTGAFYEQYF. This chain connects TRBV9 to TRBJ2-7; 8 bases fit TRBD1. The trim removed 4 bases at V and 4 bases at J, leaving 10 bases unmatched. This CDR3 is built from 15 residues. CDR1 and CDR2 from the germline V gene are SGDLS and YYNGEE.

The J gene is TRBJ2-7, the V gene TRBV29-1; 9 positions agree with TRBD2. The CDR3 loop spans 11 amino acids. With 6 bases clipped from V and 5 bases from J, the junction kept 2 bases outside the gene matches. Germline V gene data show CDR1 as SQVTM and CDR2 as ANQGSEA. CDR3 loop: CSVRTSDEQYF. The CDR3 nucleotides read TGCAGCGTCCGGACTAGCGACGAGCAGTACTTC.

The genes are TRBV30 and TRBJ1-4; no definite D call. Germline CDR1 is GTSNPN and CDR2 is SVGIG (reference sequence). Trimming stripped 2 bases from V and 4 bases from J, with 11 bases between. The CDR3 extends over 14 amino acids. In DNA form, the CDR3 reads TGTGCCTGGAGTTCCGGAGGGCTTAATGAAAAACTGTTTTTT. It translates to CAWSSGGLNEKLFF.

The chain has TRBV7-2 and TRBJ1-6, with 11 nucleotides matching TRBD1. The CDR3 runs to 16 residues. J was trimmed by 7 bases and V by 2 bases; bases with no gene match: 4. Per the germline V gene, CDR1 is SGHTA and CDR2 is FQGNSA. The CDR3 spells CASSLHRTGGNSPLHF. CDR3 coding DNA: TGTGCCAGCAGCTTACACCGGACAGGGGGCAATTCACCCCTCCACTTT.

This chain links TRBV14 with TRBJ2-3; TRBD1 aligns across 8 bases. V lost 6 bases, J lost 0 bases, and 5 bases stayed unmatched. CDR3 length: 15 residues. Germline CDR1 and CDR2: SGHDN and FVKESK. CDR3 in amino acids: CASRRGQESTDTQYF. In nucleotides, the CDR3 is TGTGCCAGCAGACGGGGACAGGAGAGCACAGATACGCAGTATTTT.

This chain links TRBV12-3 or TRBV12-4 with TRBJ1-2; D is unresolved. V was clipped by 2 bases and J by 3 bases, with 7 bases between them. The CDR3 length is 13 residues. CDR3 loop: CASSLNRDYGYTF. The CDR3 nucleotides are TGTGCCAGCAGTTTAAACCGGGACTATGGCTACACCTTC.

The chain employs TRBV28 and TRBJ2-7, with D possibly TRBD1 on 6 matching bases. Germline CDR1 is MDHEN and CDR2 is SYDVKM. V lost 7 bases and J 3 bases, leaving 16 bases between the germline ends. This CDR3 comprises 14 residues. CDR3 loop: CASTGGGQNYEQYF. CDR3 sequence (DNA): TGTGCCAGCACCGGAGGAGGACAGAACTACGAGCAGTACTTC. Using reference TRBV28 and TRBJ2-7 for the parts outside the CDR3, the full variable domain is DVKVTQSSRYLVKRTGEKVFLECVQDMDHENMFWYRQDPGLGLRLIYFSYDVKMKEKGDIPEGYSVSREKKERFSLILESASTNQTSMYLCASTGGGQNYEQYFGPGTRLTVT.

The J gene is TRBJ2-5, the V gene TRBV7-8; 11 bases align to TRBD2. This CDR3 has 17 residues. In germline, CDR1 is SGHVS, CDR2 FQNEAQ. Trimming took 1 base from V and 4 from J; bases not matched to a gene: 8. The CDR3 nucleotides read TGTGCCAGCAGCTTAGGAGGGACTAGCGGCTTTCGAGAGACCCAGTACTTC. Translation: CASSLGGTSGFRETQYF. Full variable domain (remainder filled in from reference TRBV7-8 and TRBJ2-5): GAGVSQSPRYKVAKRGQDVALRCDPISGHVSLFWYQQALGQGPEFLTYFQNEAQLDKSGLPSDRFFAERPEGSVSTLKIQRTQQEDSAVYLCASSLGGTSGFRETQYFGPGTRLLVL.

This chain uses TRBV6-5 with TRBJ2-5; 9 positions match TRBD1. The germline gives CDR1 MNHEY, CDR2 SVGAGI. CDR3 length: 14 amino acids. J lost 2 bases, V lost 11 bases, and 9 bases had no gene match. In nucleotides, the CDR3 is TGTGCCGTCTCGGGACAGGGTGGGCAAGAGACCCAGTACTTC. Translated, it gives CAVSGQGGQETQYF.

The chain joins TRBV3-1 (or the pseudogene TRBV3-2) to TRBJ1-2; TRBD1 agrees at 10 bases. The CDR3 has 14 amino acids. The germline V gene has CDR1 LGHDT and CDR2 YNNKEL (reference sequence). V shed 6 bases, J shed 5 bases, and the junction held 6 bases outside the gene matches. The DNA of the CDR3 is TGTGCCAGCAGACCACCGGGACAGGGGTATGGCTACACCTTC. This sequence encodes CASRPPGQGYGYTF.

This rearrangement joins TRBV7-3 to TRBJ1-1; TRBD1 matches 7 bases. J was trimmed by 0 bases and V by 4 bases; bases with no gene match: 5. Germline V CDR1 and CDR2: SGHTA, FQGTGA. This CDR3 comprises 15 residues. CDR3 residues: CASSSAGTVNTEAFF. The CDR3 coding sequence is TGTGCCAGCAGCTCGGCCGGGACAGTGAACACTGAAGCTTTCTTT.

In its sample, this clone was seen a few times. The chain joins TRBV7-9 to TRBJ1-2; 8 bases match TRBD1. The V segment lost 5 bases and the J segment 6 bases; nucleotides outside the gene matches: 11. The CDR3 extends over 15 amino acids. Germline CDR1 SEHNR, CDR2 FQNEAQ (reference sequence). The CDR3 spells CASSPTGALLHGYTF. CDR3 nucleotide sequence: TGTGCCAGCAGCCCGACAGGGGCCCTGTTACATGGCTACACCTTC.

V is TRBV2 and J is TRBJ2-5, with 12 bases lining up with TRBD2. Germline V gene data show CDR1 as SNHLY and CDR2 as FYNNEI. V lost 7 bases, J lost 9 bases, and 15 bases stayed unmatched. The CDR3 runs 16 residues. CDR3 loop: CASTDGLAGTQRAQYF. CDR3 DNA: TGTGCCAGCACCGACGGACTAGCGGGAACCCAACGGGCCCAGTACTTC.

The chain joins TRBV6-5 to TRBJ1-1; D is uncertain. CDR1 is MNHEY, CDR2 SVGAGI, per germline. Between the trimmed V and J ends, which lost 2 bases and 8 bases, there was a span of 12 bases. The CDR3 totals 13 residues. CDR3 nucleotides: TGTGCCAGCAGTTACGCCCCTCTAGCAGAAGCTTTCTTT. It yields the protein CASSYAPLAEAFF.

Many counts were recorded for this clone. The V and J genes are TRBV4-1 and TRBJ2-3; a weak D match, TRBD1 (6 bases). V was cut by 3 bases and J by 4 bases, with 8 bases left in between. From germline, CDR1 is MGHRA and CDR2 YSYEKL. CDR3 length equals 13 residues. CDR3 sequence reads: CASSQRQADTQYF. The CDR3 nucleotides read TGCGCCAGCAGCCAGCGACAGGCAGATACGCAGTATTTT.

This sequence joins TRBV27 and TRBJ1-2; TRBD1 might be the D (5 bases). The CDR3 runs 15 residues. Germline V lookup: CDR1 MNHEY, CDR2 SMNVEV (reference sequence). Trimming left V 2 bases short and J 2 bases short, with 12 bases between. The CDR3 DNA sequence: TGTGCCAGCAGTTTAGGTAACAGGTTGAACTATGGCTACACCTTC. Protein product: CASSLGNRLNYGYTF.

The chain combines TRBV9 with TRBJ1-3; no definite D call. Germline V gene data show CDR1 as SGDLS and CDR2 as YYNGEE. Trimming pared 4 bases from V and 0 bases from J, leaving 11 bases between. CDR3 length: 15 amino acids. The CDR3 region is CASSPGDPSGNTIYF. The CDR3 region has the DNA TGTGCCAGCAGCCCAGGCGATCCCTCTGGAAACACCATATATTTT.

J is TRBJ2-6 and V is TRBV9; 10 bases are shared with TRBD1. Germline V gene lookup returns CDR1 SGDLS and CDR2 YYNGEE. The CDR3 sequence is 19 residues long. The V gene end was trimmed by 4 bases and the J gene end by 0 bases; junction bases not matched to a gene: 10. The CDR3 DNA sequence: TGTGCCAGCAGCTCAGAGCGACAGGGGGCCTTCTCTGGGGCCAACGTCCTGACTTTC. Translating it yields CASSSERQGAFSGANVLTF.

The rearrangement links TRBV30 to TRBJ1-6; 7 bases fit TRBD1. Germline-derived CDR1 and CDR2 are GTSNPN and SVGIG (reference sequence). The CDR3 length is 18 residues. The junction had 13 bases not matched to a gene; V was cut back by 5 bases and J by 0 bases. The CDR3 loop is CAWGRYRGGRSYNSPLHF. CDR3 sequence (DNA): TGTGCCTGGGGACGATACAGGGGTGGGCGCTCCTATAATTCACCCCTCCACTTT.

V is TRBV10-1 and J is TRBJ1-1; 7 bases line up with TRBD1. Trimming removed 6 bases from V and 3 bases from J; junction bases left unmatched: 7. The CDR3 extends over 14 amino acids. Germline V CDR1 and CDR2: WNHNN, SYGVQD (reference sequence). The CDR3 sequence: CASSPRQGYTEAFF. The CDR3, as DNA: TGCGCCAGCAGCCCGAGACAGGGTTACACTGAAGCTTTCTTT.

The rearrangement joins TRBV11-3 to TRBJ1-2, with D tentatively TRBD1 (5 bases). The CDR3 has 14 amino acids. In germline, CDR1 is SGHNT, CDR2 YENEEA. The ends were cut back, 2 bases at V and 9 bases at J, with 16 bases in the middle. The CDR3 DNA is TGTGCCAGCAGCTTACGGTGGCAGGGTGAGTGCTACACCTTC. Amino acids: CASSLRWQGECYTF.

V usage is TRBV23-1 and J usage is TRBJ2-5, with a possible D match to TRBD2 (5 bases). TRBV23-1 is given ORF status, its function remaining uncertain. The CDR3 covers 13 residues. V was shortened by 2 bases and J by 12 bases, with 16 bases between the two germline ends. CDR3 coding DNA: TGCGCCAGCAGTCAACCATACTACCACGGGAAGTACTTC. It codes for CASSQPYYHGKYF.

The rearrangement links TRBV19 to TRBJ1-5, with TRBD1 matching 8 bases. Germline lookup yields CDR1 LNHDA and CDR2 SQIVND (reference sequence). V shed 6 bases and J 7 bases; nucleotides not matched to a gene: 5. The CDR3 is 13 residues long. CDR3: CASRDRVGQPQHF. The CDR3 DNA reads TGTGCCAGTAGGGACAGGGTCGGACAGCCCCAGCATTTT.

The chain joins TRBV4-1 to TRBJ2-7; TRBD1 matches at 12 bases. V shed 4 bases, J shed 5 bases, and the junction held 6 bases outside the gene matches. The CDR3 loop spans 15 amino acids. Germline CDR1 and CDR2: MGHRA and YSYEKL. In nucleotides, the CDR3 is TGCGCCAGCAGCCTCCGAGGGACAGGGGGCCACGAGCAGTACTTC. Its protein product is CASSLRGTGGHEQYF.

This chain joins TRBV27 and TRBJ2-1; 9 nucleotides line up with TRBD2. The CDR3 loop spans 15 amino acids. The V and J ends lost 4 bases and 2 bases, in that order; junction bases with no gene match: 3. From germline, CDR1 is MNHEY and CDR2 SMNVEV (reference sequence). CDR3 sequence: CASSYSGRTYNEQFF. DNA of the CDR3: TGTGCCAGCAGTTATAGCGGGAGAACCTACAATGAGCAGTTCTTC.